This T cell receptor (beta chain) was sequenced in a study of blood T cell repertoires in COVID-19. The CDR3 is 14 amino acids. The V segment lost 5 bases and the J segment 7 bases; nucleotides outside the gene matches: 10. The germline V gene encodes CDR1 MNHEY and CDR2 SVGEGT. Data came from immunoSEQ multiplex PCR; TCRdb stores just in-frame clones and leaves some out. This sample has over 110,000 clones; approximately 84% occur once, and the top ten carry roughly 3.7%. The specimen sequenced was PBMCs or T cells enriched from blood (not recorded which). V usage is TRBV6-2 or TRBV6-3 and J usage is TRBJ1-2; 7 bases map to TRBD1. This sequence was found in a man aged 45-65 years in a cohort exposed to, infected with or recovered from COVID-19 (not recorded which). CDR3 nucleotide sequence: TGTGCCAGCAGTGACCTGACAGGGCCTATTGGCTACACCTTC. It is translated as CASSDLTGPIGYTF.